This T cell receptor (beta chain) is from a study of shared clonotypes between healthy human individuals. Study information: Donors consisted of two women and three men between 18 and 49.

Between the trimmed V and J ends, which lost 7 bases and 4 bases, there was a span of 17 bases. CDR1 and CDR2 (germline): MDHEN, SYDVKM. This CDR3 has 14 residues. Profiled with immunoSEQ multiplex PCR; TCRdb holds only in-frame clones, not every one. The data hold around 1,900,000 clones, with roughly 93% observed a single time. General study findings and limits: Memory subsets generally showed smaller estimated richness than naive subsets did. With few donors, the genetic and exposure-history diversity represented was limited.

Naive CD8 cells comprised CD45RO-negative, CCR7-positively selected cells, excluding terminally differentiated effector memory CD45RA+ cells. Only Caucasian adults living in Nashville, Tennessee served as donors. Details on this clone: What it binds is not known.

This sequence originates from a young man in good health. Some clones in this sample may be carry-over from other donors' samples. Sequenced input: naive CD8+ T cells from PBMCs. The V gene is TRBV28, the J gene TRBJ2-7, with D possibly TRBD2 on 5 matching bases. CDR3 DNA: TGTGCCAGCAAACCATCGGGGATGCCATACGAGCAGTACTTC. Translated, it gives CASKPSGMPYEQYF.